This is a list of T cell receptor beta chains from one sample in a study of cytomegalovirus exposure and HLA in healthy donors. Sequencing was performed with immunoSEQ multiplex PCR; in TCRdb, only in-frame clones are kept and a portion is missing. Here the sample spans some 330,000 clones, approximately 90% being singletons. Sequencing was done on a sample of PBMCs. The receptors derive from a woman younger than 30 in good health and CMV-seronegative. Each CDR3 is given with its conserved first and last residue. Fields, in order: clone size, V gene, D gene, J gene, CDR3 DNA, CDR3 protein. The D gene is left open where the match is weak. Clone size is shown for a subset of rows, as once, few, many or a class of expanded clone.

>once|TRBV30|TRBD2|TRBJ2-3
TGTGCCTGGAGTATGGGCCTTACTTGCGGGAGGAGATCAGATACGCAGTATTTT
CAWSMGLTCGRRSDTQYF
>once|TRBV7-8|NA|TRBJ2-7
TGTGCCAGCAGCGCTAGACAGGGAGGCTCCTACGAGCAGTACTTC
CASSARQGGSYEQYF
>NA|TRBV10-3|TRBD2|TRBJ2-2
TGTGCCATCAGTGGGGGACTAGCGGGAGTGGCCGGGGAGCTGTTTTTT
CAISGGLAGVAGELFF
>NA|TRBV9|NA|TRBJ2-1
TGTGCCAGCAGCGCGGAAGAGGATGAGCAGTTCTTC
CASSAEEDEQFF
>NA|TRBV9|TRBD2|TRBJ2-3
TGTGCCAGCCAGACTTATAGCGGGAGCACAGATACGCAGTATTTT
CASQTYSGSTDTQYF
>NA|TRBV6-5|TRBD2|TRBJ2-5
TGTGCCAGCAGTTACGGGGCGGGAGGGAGGACCCAGTACTTC
CASSYGAGGRTQYF
>NA|TRBV18|NA|TRBJ2-1
TGTGCCAGCGGTAATAGGCTAGCTGAAAGCAATGAGCAGTTCTTC
CASGNRLAESNEQFF
>NA|TRBV4-1|NA|TRBJ1-1
TGCGCCAGCAGCCAATCTACAGGGATGAACACTGAAGCTTTCTTT
CASSQSTGMNTEAFF
>NA|TRBV4-3|TRBD1|TRBJ1-5
TGCGCCAGCAGCCAAGTCTTACGGACAGGGGGTTGGCAGCCCCAGCATTTT
CASSQVLRTGGWQPQHF
>NA|TRBV19|TRBD1|TRBJ2-7
TGTGCCAGTCAGACAGGGACAGCATCCTCCTCCTACGAGCAGTACTTC
CASQTGTASSSYEQYF
>NA|TRBV4-2|TRBD1|TRBJ2-6
TGTGCCAGCAGCCACCTTACCCTCTCCGGGACAGGGATGTCTGGGGCCAACGTCCTGACTTTC
CASSHLTLSGTGMSGANVLTF
>NA|TRBV28|TRBD2|TRBJ2-2
TGTGCCAGCAGTCCCGCGACTAGCGGGAGGATAGGCGGGGAGCTGTTTTTT
CASSPATSGRIGGELFF
>many|TRBV6-4|TRBD1|TRBJ2-3
TGTGCCAGCAGTGATGGGACAGGGGACACAGATACGCAGTATTTT
CASSDGTGDTDTQYF
>NA|TRBV10-3|TRBD2|TRBJ2-1
TGTGCCACCCGGACTAGTCGGAATGAGCAGTTCTTC
CATRTSRNEQFF
>NA|TRBV19|NA|TRBJ2-1
TGTGCCAGTTCCAACAGGGACGATGAGCAGTTCTTC
CASSNRDDEQFF
>NA|TRBV19|TRBD2|TRBJ2-7
TGTGCCAGTAGTATAGTTCCCACTCTAGCGGGAGGTGCGTACGAGCAGTACTTC
CASSIVPTLAGGAYEQYF
>NA|TRBV6-6|NA|TRBJ1-1
TGTGCCAGCAGTCTAGTGACTGAAGCTTTCTTT
CASSLVTEAFF
>NA|TRBV7-3|NA|TRBJ2-2
TGTGCCAGCTCCCGCGGGGACAGCAGAACCGGGGAGCTGTTTTTT
CASSRGDSRTGELFF
>NA|TRBV7-8|NA|TRBJ1-1
TGTGCCAGCAGCACGGGACATTACACTGAAGCTTTCTTT
CASSTGHYTEAFF
>once|TRBV27|TRBD2|TRBJ2-7
TGTGCCAGCAGTTCACTGGCGGGGGTCAAGAACTTC
CASSSLAGVKNF
>once|TRBV9|TRBD1|TRBJ1-5
TGTGCCAGCAGCAGCGGACAGGGCAATCAGCCCCAGCATTTT
CASSSGQGNQPQHF
>NA|TRBV6-1|NA|TRBJ2-5
TGTGCCAGCAGTGAATCGTTGGGGCAGGGGAAAGAGACCCAGTACTTC
CASSESLGQGKETQYF
>NA|TRBV6-6|TRBD1|TRBJ1-5
TGTGCCAGCAGTTCGGGACAGGGCGTTGGGCAGCCCCAGCATTTT
CASSSGQGVGQPQHF
>NA|TRBV27|TRBD2|TRBJ2-5
TGTGCCAGCAGGGCCGGGACTAGCGGGTCCCAGGGGACCCAGTACTTC
CASRAGTSGSQGTQYF
>NA|TRBV6-5|NA|TRBJ2-1
TGTGCCAGCAGTTCCGAGCGGAATGAGCAGTTCTTC
CASSSERNEQFF
>NA|TRBV27|NA|TRBJ1-2
TGTGCCAGCAGCCCAGGGGCCGGCTACACCTTC
CASSPGAGYTF
>NA|TRBV5-4|TRBD2|TRBJ2-7
TGTGCCAGCAGCTCGGGTCCGGGACTAGCGGGAGCCTACGAGCAGTACTTC
CASSSGPGLAGAYEQYF
>NA|TRBV28|NA|TRBJ1-2
TGTGCCAGCAGTTTTGGCGGGGGATGCACCTTC
CASSFGGGCTF
>NA|TRBV5-1|NA|TRBJ2-1
TGCGCCAGCGGGGCTGGAGAGTACAATGAGCAGTTCTTC
CASGAGEYNEQFF
>NA|TRBV6-6|TRBD2|TRBJ2-3
TGTGCCAGCAGTCCCACTAGCGGAACCACAGATACGCAGTATTTT
CASSPTSGTTDTQYF
>NA|TRBV28|NA|TRBJ1-1
TGTGCCAGCAGTTTTGGGGCGACCGACACTGAAGCTTTCTTT
CASSFGATDTEAFF
>NA|TRBV4-3|TRBD1|TRBJ1-3
TGCGCCAGCAGCCAAGAATACAGGGGGCAAGGTGGAAACACCATATATTTT
CASSQEYRGQGGNTIYF
>NA|TRBV7-6|TRBD1|TRBJ2-1
TGTGCCAGCAGCGAACGCCCGGGACAGGGTTCACGGGATGAGCAGTTCTTC
CASSERPGQGSRDEQFF
>once|TRBV5-4|NA|TRBJ2-3
TGTGCCAGCAGCTTGGTACACACAGATACGCAGTATTTT
CASSLVHTDTQYF
>NA|TRBV15|NA|TRBJ1-3
TGTGCCACCAGCAGAGATACATCTGGAAACACCATATATTTT
CATSRDTSGNTIYF
>NA|TRBV7-8|TRBD2|TRBJ2-1
TGTGCCAGCAGCTTCGGACTAGCGGGACAATACAATGAGCAGTTCTTC
CASSFGLAGQYNEQFF
>NA|TRBV27|TRBD1|TRBJ2-2
TGTGCCAGCAGCCTGGGGCCAGGACAGGGTGGGAGCGGGGAGCTGTTTTTT
CASSLGPGQGGSGELFF
>NA|TRBV9|TRBD1|TRBJ1-1
TGTGCCAGCAGCGTAGTCGACAGGGCGGACACTGAAGCTTTCTTT
CASSVVDRADTEAFF
>few|TRBV27|TRBD1|TRBJ1-2
TGTGCCAGCAGTGCAAGGACAGGGGATGGCTACACCTTC
CASSARTGDGYTF
>NA|TRBV28|TRBD2|TRBJ2-7
TGTGCCAGCAGTTGGGTGGCGGGAGGTGGCCGTGCAACCTACGAGCAGTACTTC
CASSWVAGGGRATYEQYF
>NA|TRBV27|TRBD1|TRBJ1-1
TGTGCCAGCCCGGGACAGGGGAACGGAGCTTTCTTT
CASPGQGNGAFF
>NA|TRBV4-1|TRBD1|TRBJ1-4
TGCGCCAGCAGCCAATCCGGGACAGTGAGGGAAAAACTGTTTTTT
CASSQSGTVREKLFF
>NA|TRBV7-2|TRBD2|TRBJ2-1
TGTGCCAGCAGCTTAGGGTTAGCGGGAGCATCCTATGAGCAGTTCTTC
CASSLGLAGASYEQFF
>NA|TRBV6-5|TRBD1|TRBJ1-5
TGTGCCAGCAGTCGGGACAGGGATGGCAATCAGCCCCAGCATTTT
CASSRDRDGNQPQHF
>NA|TRBV4-3|TRBD2|TRBJ2-7
TGCGCCAGCAGCCAAGTCACTAGCGGGAAGGACGAGCAGTACTTC
CASSQVTSGKDEQYF
>NA|TRBV10-3|TRBD2|TRBJ2-1
TGTGCCATCAGTGAGTCATGGCCTAGCGGGAAGCTCGACGGGGGTGAGCAGTTCTTC
CAISESWPSGKLDGGEQFF
>NA|TRBV2|TRBD2|TRBJ2-1
TGTGCCAGCAAGGCTAGCGGGCTTTACAATGAGCAGTTCTTC
CASKASGLYNEQFF
>NA|TRBV13|TRBD2|TRBJ2-1
TGTGCCAGCAGTCCGGGACTAGAGTTTTATGAGCAGTTCTTC
CASSPGLEFYEQFF